This TCR beta chain was sequenced during a study of metastatic and nonmetastatic thyroid tumors (dated by TCRdb to 2019 to 2021). Broadly, across the study: Repertoires were compared across peripheral blood and tumor or nodule tissue samples from malignant and benign thyroid patients.

As for this clone: No cognate antigen has been identified for it. Base qualities are missing; no much larger clone stands one base away.

V sheds 8 bases and J sheds 9 bases, leaving 14 bases between their ends. Per the germline V gene (reference sequence), GTSNPN is the CDR1 and SVGIG is the CDR2. Its CDR3 holds 11 amino acids, cysteine through phenylalanine. Kept here is only the CDR3 DNA, which spans 33 bases and is read in frame from base 1. The research as a whole found: In both blood and tumor samples, malignant tumors were reported to have significantly higher TCR beta diversity than benign nodules.

None of the patients had been given any treatment before thyroid surgery. Patient clinical samples collected from 2012 to 2018 were retrospectively analysed using T-cell receptor beta sequencing. The library came from PCR. The data were produced on an Illumina HiSeq 4000. The TCR beta-chain CDR3 region of each patient was profiled by high-throughput sequencing. The authors' analysis ran thus. The researchers built a classifier to tell apart papillary thyroid cancer patients with distant metastasis, based on CDR3 differences among clinicopathological groups. Repertoire diversity was assessed with the Shannon index, and tumor-blood repertoire similarity with the Morisita-Horn index. Starting from the raw public reads, TCRdb applied fastp trimming at Q25, assembled clones with MiXCR and retained in-frame beta chains. TCRdb assigned the V and J calls; the authors' analysis was not used. The sample profile shows around 20,000 clones; 25% to 30% of them were found once. The top ten constitute roughly 24% of the sample.

What was sequenced was tumor tissue. This receptor was obtained from a male donor with papillary thyroid cancer or a benign thyroid nodule (not recorded which). Some clones in this sample may be carry-over from other donors' samples. The chain uses TRBV30 and TRBJ2-1; tentative D gene TRBD1, with 5 bases matching. At the DNA level, the sequence is TGTGCCGGGGCTTTGGCCCGTGAGCAGTTCTTC. It encodes CAGALAREQFF. The entire variable domain, with the stretches around the CDR3 drawn from the reference TRBV30 and TRBJ2-1 proteins, is SQTIHQWPATLVQPVGSPLSLECTVEGTSNPNLYWYRQAAGRGLQLLFYSVGIGQISSEVPQNLSASRPQDRQFILSSKKLLLSDSGFYLCAGALAREQFFGPGTRLTVL.